The rows below give T cell receptor beta chains drawn from one sample of a study of cytomegalovirus exposure and HLA in healthy donors. Libraries were prepared by immunoSEQ multiplex PCR; TCRdb keeps only in-frame clonotypes and omits some of them. The top ten clones hold 7.5% to 10% of a sample with under 200,000 clones, 80% to 90% of them seen once. The sequencing sample was made of PBMCs. The receptors derive from a man aged 18 to 35 in good health and CMV-seropositive. Both conserved end residues are part of each CDR3. D genes are given only for firm matches. The size field is filled for only some rows; it gives once, few, many or a size class.

d_gene: NA
j_gene: TRBJ1-2
v_gene: TRBV25-1
abundance: once
CDR3aa: CASLEWGVGYTF
CDR3nt: TGTGCCAGCCTTGAATGGGGGGTTGGCTACACCTTC

d_gene: TRBD2
j_gene: TRBJ2-3
v_gene: TRBV7-8
abundance: NA
CDR3aa: CASSLGRGGAADTQYF
CDR3nt: TGTGCCAGCAGCTTAGGCCGCGGGGGGGCTGCAGATACGCAGTATTTT

d_gene: TRBD1
j_gene: TRBJ2-2
v_gene: TRBV6-5
abundance: once
CDR3aa: CARLERDRVTGELFF
CDR3nt: TGTGCCAGGCTCGAACGGGACAGGGTGACCGGGGAGCTGTTTTTT

d_gene: TRBD1
j_gene: TRBJ1-5
v_gene: TRBV4-1
abundance: NA
CDR3aa: CASSQVINRGDQPQHF
CDR3nt: TGCGCCAGCAGCCAAGTCATCAACAGGGGCGATCAGCCCCAGCATTTT

d_gene: TRBD1
j_gene: TRBJ2-7
v_gene: TRBV10-3
abundance: NA
CDR3aa: CAISVADRDTYEQYF
CDR3nt: TGTGCCATCAGCGTCGCGGACAGGGATACCTACGAGCAGTACTTC

d_gene: NA
j_gene: TRBJ2-3
v_gene: TRBV9
abundance: NA
CDR3aa: CASSVALTDTQYF
CDR3nt: TGTGCCAGCAGCGTGGCCCTGACAGATACGCAGTATTTT

d_gene: TRBD2
j_gene: TRBJ2-1
v_gene: TRBV15
abundance: NA
CDR3aa: CATSRPGTSGQEQFF
CDR3nt: TGTGCCACCAGCAGGCCCGGGACTAGCGGTCAGGAGCAGTTCTTC

d_gene: TRBD1
j_gene: TRBJ1-4
v_gene: TRBV6-5
abundance: NA
CDR3aa: CASSYVDRGPEKLFF
CDR3nt: TGTGCCAGCAGTTACGTCGACAGGGGGCCTGAAAAACTGTTTTTT

d_gene: NA
j_gene: TRBJ2-2
v_gene: TRBV10-1
abundance: NA
CDR3aa: CASKPTGAGELFF
CDR3nt: TGCGCCAGCAAACCGACGGGTGCGGGGGAGCTGTTTTTT

d_gene: TRBD2
j_gene: TRBJ2-7
v_gene: TRBV9
abundance: NA
CDR3aa: CASSPGLAGWEQYF
CDR3nt: TGTGCCAGCAGCCCTGGACTAGCGGGGTGGGAGCAGTACTTC

d_gene: TRBD1
j_gene: TRBJ1-1
v_gene: TRBV14
abundance: NA
CDR3aa: CASSQRQGVFAEAFF
CDR3nt: TGTGCCAGCAGCCAGCGACAGGGGGTTTTCGCTGAAGCTTTCTTT

d_gene: NA
j_gene: TRBJ1-5
v_gene: TRBV12-5
abundance: NA
CDR3aa: CASGLVQGRGSNQPQHF
CDR3nt: TGTGCTAGTGGTTTGGTACAAGGCAGGGGCTCCAATCAGCCCCAGCATTTT

d_gene: TRBD2
j_gene: TRBJ2-7
v_gene: TRBV6-1
abundance: few
CDR3aa: CASSDKRGERGASYEQYF
CDR3nt: TGTGCCAGCAGTGATAAAAGAGGAGAGCGGGGGGCTTCCTACGAGCAGTACTTC

d_gene: NA
j_gene: TRBJ1-2
v_gene: TRBV2
abundance: once
CDR3aa: CASSGSMVNYGYTF
CDR3nt: TGTGCCAGCAGCGGGTCCATGGTTAACTATGGCTACACCTTC

d_gene: TRBD1
j_gene: TRBJ1-2
v_gene: TRBV4-3
abundance: once
CDR3aa: CASSRGQGDGYTF
CDR3nt: TGCGCCAGCAGCCGGGGACAGGGGGACGGCTACACCTTC

d_gene: NA
j_gene: TRBJ1-2
v_gene: TRBV9
abundance: NA
CDR3aa: CASSPRWGDGYTF
CDR3nt: TGTGCCAGCAGCCCCAGGTGGGGGGATGGCTACACCTTC

d_gene: TRBD2
j_gene: TRBJ2-3
v_gene: TRBV27
abundance: NA
CDR3aa: CASSYYLSGGPSDTQYF
CDR3nt: TGTGCCAGCAGTTATTACTTGTCGGGGGGGCCATCGGATACGCAGTATTTT

d_gene: NA
j_gene: TRBJ1-4
v_gene: TRBV6-1
abundance: NA
CDR3aa: CASSEVTLATSEKLFF
CDR3nt: TGTGCCAGCAGTGAAGTAACCCTTGCAACTAGTGAAAAACTGTTTTTT

d_gene: NA
j_gene: TRBJ2-3
v_gene: TRBV6-1
abundance: NA
CDR3aa: CATIAGLSTDTQYF
CDR3nt: TGTGCCACCATTGCGGGGCTCAGCACAGATACGCAGTATTTT

d_gene: TRBD1
j_gene: TRBJ1-1
v_gene: TRBV10-3
abundance: NA
CDR3aa: CAIRSDRRVMNTEAFF
CDR3nt: TGTGCCATCAGATCGGACAGGCGGGTAATGAACACTGAAGCTTTCTTT

d_gene: NA
j_gene: TRBJ2-7
v_gene: TRBV5-8
abundance: NA
CDR3aa: CASSLIAAGEQYF
CDR3nt: TGTGCCAGCAGCTTGATAGCGGCGGGCGAGCAGTACTTC

d_gene: TRBD2
j_gene: TRBJ2-7
v_gene: TRBV6-4
abundance: NA
CDR3aa: CASRRDGTTTDLYEQYF
CDR3nt: TGTGCCAGCAGGCGGGATGGGACTACAACCGACCTCTACGAGCAGTACTTC

d_gene: TRBD1
j_gene: TRBJ1-5
v_gene: TRBV18
abundance: NA
CDR3aa: CASSPSFDRVNQPQHF
CDR3nt: TGTGCCAGCTCACCTTCCTTCGACAGGGTAAATCAGCCCCAGCATTTT

d_gene: TRBD2
j_gene: TRBJ2-1
v_gene: TRBV19
abundance: once
CDR3aa: CATSPSGVLDNEQFF
CDR3nt: TGTGCCACATCCCCTAGCGGGGTGCTAGACAATGAGCAGTTCTTC

d_gene: TRBD1
j_gene: TRBJ1-1
v_gene: TRBV5-1
abundance: NA
CDR3aa: CASSNTGQLNTEAFF
CDR3nt: TGCGCCAGCAGCAATACGGGACAGTTGAACACTGAAGCTTTCTTT

d_gene: NA
j_gene: TRBJ2-7
v_gene: TRBV7-9
abundance: NA
CDR3aa: CASSLNLGYEQYF
CDR3nt: TGTGCCAGCAGCCTCAACCTAGGATACGAGCAGTACTTC

d_gene: TRBD1
j_gene: TRBJ2-5
v_gene: TRBV7-9
abundance: NA
CDR3aa: CASTPGTEETQYF
CDR3nt: TGTGCCAGCACCCCCGGGACAGAAGAGACCCAGTACTTC

d_gene: TRBD1
j_gene: TRBJ1-4
v_gene: TRBV6-6
abundance: NA
CDR3aa: CASSRQGASTNEKLFF
CDR3nt: TGTGCCAGCAGTAGACAGGGGGCATCAACTAATGAAAAACTGTTTTTT

d_gene: TRBD1
j_gene: TRBJ2-7
v_gene: TRBV2
abundance: NA
CDR3aa: CASSETGVGYEQYF
CDR3nt: TGTGCCAGCAGTGAGACAGGGGTTGGTTACGAGCAGTACTTC

d_gene: TRBD1
j_gene: TRBJ2-2
v_gene: TRBV6-1
abundance: NA
CDR3aa: CASSEWQGASTGELFF
CDR3nt: TGTGCCAGCAGTGAGTGGCAGGGGGCGAGCACCGGGGAGCTGTTTTTT

d_gene: NA
j_gene: TRBJ2-6
v_gene: TRBV30
abundance: NA
CDR3aa: CAWSLDSWPGANVLTF
CDR3nt: TGTGCCTGGAGTCTAGATTCCTGGCCTGGGGCCAACGTCCTGACTTTC

d_gene: TRBD1
j_gene: TRBJ2-7
v_gene: TRBV19
abundance: once
CDR3aa: CASSAGTVTYEQYF
CDR3nt: TGTGCCAGTAGTGCCGGGACAGTCACCTACGAGCAGTACTTC

d_gene: TRBD2
j_gene: TRBJ2-3
v_gene: TRBV7-9
abundance: NA
CDR3aa: CASSLTLAGTTDTQYF
CDR3nt: TGTGCCAGCAGCTTGACACTAGCGGGGACCACAGATACGCAGTATTTT

d_gene: NA
j_gene: TRBJ2-1
v_gene: TRBV7-8
abundance: NA
CDR3aa: CASSSRLARSNEQFF
CDR3nt: TGTGCCAGCAGTAGTCGTCTAGCTAGATCCAATGAGCAGTTCTTC

d_gene: NA
j_gene: TRBJ2-3
v_gene: TRBV6-6
abundance: NA
CDR3aa: CASSYLGLSTDTQYF
CDR3nt: TGTGCCAGCAGTTACTTGGGACTCAGCACAGATACGCAGTATTTT

d_gene: NA
j_gene: TRBJ1-5
v_gene: TRBV4-1
abundance: NA
CDR3aa: CASSQVVRVMSNQPQHF
CDR3nt: TGCGCCAGCAGCCAAGTGGTGCGAGTTATGAGCAATCAGCCCCAGCATTTT

d_gene: TRBD1
j_gene: TRBJ1-2
v_gene: TRBV5-6
abundance: few
CDR3aa: CASSLARGLRGYTF
CDR3nt: TGTGCCAGCAGCTTGGCAAGGGGGCTGCGGGGCTACACCTTC

d_gene: TRBD1
j_gene: TRBJ2-3
v_gene: TRBV11-2
abundance: NA
CDR3aa: CASSPRQGKASTDTQYF
CDR3nt: TGTGCCAGCAGCCCCCGACAGGGCAAGGCTAGCACAGATACGCAGTATTTT

d_gene: NA
j_gene: TRBJ1-2
v_gene: TRBV9
abundance: NA
CDR3aa: CASSAAPTRLSGYTF
CDR3nt: TGTGCCAGCAGCGCGGCCCCTACCCGACTTTCAGGCTACACCTTC

d_gene: TRBD2
j_gene: TRBJ2-7
v_gene: TRBV5-6
abundance: once
CDR3aa: CASSWEGLYEQYF
CDR3nt: TGTGCCAGCAGCTGGGAGGGATTATACGAGCAGTACTTC

d_gene: TRBD1
j_gene: TRBJ2-5
v_gene: TRBV5-1
abundance: NA
CDR3aa: CASRNRDRGGRTQYF
CDR3nt: TGCGCCAGCAGAAACCGGGACAGGGGAGGACGGACCCAGTACTTC